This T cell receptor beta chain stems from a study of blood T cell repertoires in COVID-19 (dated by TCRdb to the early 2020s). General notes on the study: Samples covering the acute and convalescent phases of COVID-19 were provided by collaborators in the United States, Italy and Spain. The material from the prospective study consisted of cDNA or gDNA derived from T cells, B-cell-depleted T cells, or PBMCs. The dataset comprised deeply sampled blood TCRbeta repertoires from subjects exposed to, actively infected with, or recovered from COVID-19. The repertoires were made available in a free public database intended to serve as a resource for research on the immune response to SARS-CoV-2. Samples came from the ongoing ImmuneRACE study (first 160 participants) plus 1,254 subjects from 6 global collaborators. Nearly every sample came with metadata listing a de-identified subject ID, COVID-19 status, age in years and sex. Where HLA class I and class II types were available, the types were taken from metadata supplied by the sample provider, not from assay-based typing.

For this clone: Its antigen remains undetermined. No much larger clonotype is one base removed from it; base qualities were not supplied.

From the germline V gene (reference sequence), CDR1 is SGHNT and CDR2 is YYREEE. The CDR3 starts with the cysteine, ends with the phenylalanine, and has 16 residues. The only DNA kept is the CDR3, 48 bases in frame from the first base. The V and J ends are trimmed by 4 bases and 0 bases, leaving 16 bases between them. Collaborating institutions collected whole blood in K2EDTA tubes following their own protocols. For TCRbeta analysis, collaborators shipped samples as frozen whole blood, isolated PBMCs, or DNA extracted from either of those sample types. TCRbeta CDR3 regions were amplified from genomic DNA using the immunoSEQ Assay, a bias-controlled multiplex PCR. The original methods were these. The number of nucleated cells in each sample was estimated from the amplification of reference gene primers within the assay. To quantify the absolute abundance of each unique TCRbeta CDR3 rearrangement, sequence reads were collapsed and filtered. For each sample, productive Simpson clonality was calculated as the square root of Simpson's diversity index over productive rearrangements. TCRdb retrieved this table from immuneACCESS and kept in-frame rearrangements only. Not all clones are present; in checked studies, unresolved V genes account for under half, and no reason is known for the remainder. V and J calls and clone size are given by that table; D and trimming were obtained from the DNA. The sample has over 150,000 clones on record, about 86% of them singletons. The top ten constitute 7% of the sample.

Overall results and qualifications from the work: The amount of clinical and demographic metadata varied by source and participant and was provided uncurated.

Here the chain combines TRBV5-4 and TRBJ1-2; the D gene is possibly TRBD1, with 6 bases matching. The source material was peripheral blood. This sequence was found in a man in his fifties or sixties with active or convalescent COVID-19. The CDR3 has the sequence CASSKGLDSSNYGYTF. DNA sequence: TGTGCCAGCAGCAAGGGATTGGACAGCTCTAACTATGGCTACACCTTC.